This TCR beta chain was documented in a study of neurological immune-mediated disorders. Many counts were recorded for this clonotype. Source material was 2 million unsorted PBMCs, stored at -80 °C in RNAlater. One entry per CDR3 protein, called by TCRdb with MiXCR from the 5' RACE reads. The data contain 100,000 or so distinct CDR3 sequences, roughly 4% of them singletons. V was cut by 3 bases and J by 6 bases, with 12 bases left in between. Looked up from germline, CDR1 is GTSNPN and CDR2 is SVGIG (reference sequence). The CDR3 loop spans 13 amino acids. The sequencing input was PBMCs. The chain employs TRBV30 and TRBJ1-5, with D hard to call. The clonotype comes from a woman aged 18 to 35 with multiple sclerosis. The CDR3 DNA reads TGTGCCTGGAGGGGTGGAATAGGTCAGCCCCAGCATTTT. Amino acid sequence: CAWRGGIGQPQHF.